These 23 T cell receptor beta chains originate from one sample sequenced in a study of a mutant IDH1 vaccine in newly diagnosed glioma. Time point meaning: week 23, last vaccination. Doses of 300 ug of mutant IDH1 20-mer peptide were given with topical imiquimod. Repertoires were generated with immunoSEQ multiplex PCR, while TCRdb's copy carries only in-frame clones and drops some. Among 65,000 or so clones listed, around 83% were seen once. The antigens for these receptors are not known. Here the sequenced sample was PBMCs, taken from a glioma patient whose treatment included an IDH1 peptide vaccine. These receptors all come from a man between 25 and 39 years old with glioma.

The chain employs TRBV7-8 and TRBJ2-5; D not certain. Germline V gene data show CDR1 as SGHVS and CDR2 as FQNEAQ. V lost 2 bases and J 2 bases, leaving 6 bases between the germline ends. The CDR3 extends over 13 amino acids. CDR3 bases: TGTGCCAGCAGCTTACTGCTTCAAGAGACCCAGTACTTC. Residues: CASSLLLQETQYF. The whole variable domain, filled in from reference TRBV7-8 and TRBJ2-5, reads GAGVSQSPRYKVAKRGQDVALRCDPISGHVSLFWYQQALGQGPEFLTYFQNEAQLDKSGLPSDRFFAERPEGSVSTLKIQRTQQEDSAVYLCASSLLLQETQYFGPGTRLLVL.

This chain connects TRBV18 to TRBJ2-2; 7 bases are shared with TRBD1. The junction had 3 bases not matched to a gene; V was cut back by 0 bases and J by 5 bases. CDR1 KGHSH and CDR2 LQKENI come from the germline V gene. The CDR3 contains 15 residues. The CDR3 coding sequence is TGTGCCAGCTCACCACCCGACAGGGTAACCGGGGAGCTGTTTTTT. It is translated as CASSPPDRVTGELFF.

The rearrangement uses TRBV27 and TRBJ1-5; D not resolved. The CDR3 is made up of 13 amino acids. V shed 3 bases and J shed 0 bases, with 3 bases lying between them. Germline V gene lookup returns CDR1 MNHEY and CDR2 SMNVEV (reference sequence). The CDR3 is CASSLISNQPQHF. The CDR3 coding sequence is TGTGCCAGCAGTTTGATTAGCAATCAGCCCCAGCATTTT.

J is TRBJ2-2 and V is TRBV19, with 8 bases fitting TRBD1. The CDR3 sequence is 15 residues long. J was trimmed by 4 bases and V by 3 bases; bases with no gene match: 4. The germline gives CDR1 LNHDA, CDR2 SQIVND (reference sequence). Written as DNA, the CDR3 is TGTGCCAGTAGTATTCAGGGGGCAGCCACCGGGGAGCTGTTTTTT. Residues: CASSIQGAATGELFF.

This clone has just a few counts. The chain combines TRBV5-1 with TRBJ2-5, with D perhaps being TRBD1 or TRBD2 (5 bases each). CDR1 and CDR2 (germline): SGHRS, YFSETQ. The CDR3 loop spans 14 amino acids. V dropped 4 bases and J dropped 2 bases, with 12 bases sitting between them. The CDR3 sequence is CASSMGTAQETQYF. The CDR3 DNA follows: TGCGCCAGCAGCATGGGGACGGCGCAAGAGACCCAGTACTTC.

The chain employs TRBV4-1 and TRBJ1-4; 7 bases agree with TRBD1. Unmatched junction bases numbered 3, after V lost 1 base and J lost 4 bases. The V gene's germline CDR1 is MGHRA and CDR2 YSYEKL. CDR3 length: 15 amino acids. CDR3 DNA: TGCGCCAGCAGCCAAGTCAGGGGGTTTAATGAAAAACTGTTTTTT. Translation gives CASSQVRGFNEKLFF.

V is TRBV7-2 and J is TRBJ2-1; D perhaps matches TRBD2 (7 bases). This CDR3 is built from 13 residues. Germline assignment: CDR1 SGHTA and CDR2 FQGNSA. With 4 bases removed from V and 13 bases from J, the gap between germline ends came to 17 bases. The CDR3 region is CASSWGMRGPQFF. The CDR3 nucleotides read TGTGCCAGCAGCTGGGGGATGCGGGGGCCACAGTTCTTC.

The genes are TRBV27 and TRBJ1-2, with D tentatively TRBD1 (6 bases). The germline V gene has CDR1 MNHEY and CDR2 SMNVEV (reference sequence). The V end was cut by 4 bases, the J end by 4 bases, with 19 bases between. The length of the CDR3 is 16 residues. The CDR3 sequence is CASSSFSGERPYGYTF. The CDR3 DNA sequence: TGTGCCAGCAGTTCCTTTTCAGGGGAAAGACCCTATGGCTACACCTTC.

The chain uses TRBV19 and TRBJ1-2; no clear D. The CDR3 is 14 residues long. Germline CDR1 LNHDA, CDR2 SQIVND (reference sequence). V was shortened by 7 bases and J by 9 bases, with 21 bases between the two germline ends. CDR3 coding DNA: TGTGCCAGTACCGTTTGGGAGTGGCCTGGGAGCTACACCTTC. Protein sequence: CASTVWEWPGSYTF. The whole variable domain, remainder taken from reference TRBV19 and TRBJ1-2, is DGGITQSPKYLFRKEGQNVTLSCEQNLNHDAMYWYRQDPGQGLRLIYYSQIVNDFQKGDIAEGYSVSREKKESFPLTVTSAQKNPTAFYLCASTVWEWPGSYTFGSGTRLTVV.

This clone turned up a few times. This chain links TRBV2 with TRBJ1-4; D gene uncertain. The CDR3 is 12 amino acids. The germline gives CDR1 SNHLY, CDR2 FYNNEI. Trimming took off 11 bases at V and 8 bases at J, with 15 bases between the two ends. The CDR3 DNA reads TGTGCCGTGCAGTCCCCGGGAGAAAAACTGTTTTTT. Encoded protein: CAVQSPGEKLFF.

The sample holds one count of this clone. The chain couples TRBV19 to TRBJ1-5; D ambiguous. The length of the CDR3 is 13 residues. Trimming stripped 5 bases from V and 7 bases from J, with 12 bases between. Germline-derived CDR1 and CDR2 are LNHDA and SQIVND (reference sequence). The CDR3 coding sequence is TGTGCCAGTAGTCCTCCGAGGATCCAGCCCCAGCATTTT. Residues: CASSPPRIQPQHF.

Here the CDR3 DNA reads TGTGCCAGCAGTTCCCAGGGCTTTAATGAAAAACTGTTTTTT. Protein product: CASSSQGFNEKLFF. V is TRBV28 and J is TRBJ1-4; D perhaps matches TRBD1 (5 bases). The CDR3 totals 14 residues. V dropped 4 bases and J dropped 4 bases, with 10 bases sitting between them. Germline lookup yields CDR1 MDHEN and CDR2 SYDVKM. The entire variable domain, with the rest obtained from reference TRBV28 and TRBJ1-4, is as follows: DVKVTQSSRYLVKRTGEKVFLECVQDMDHENMFWYRQDPGLGLRLIYFSYDVKMKEKGDIPEGYSVSREKKERFSLILESASTNQTSMYLCASSSQGFNEKLFFGSGTQLSVL.

The chain has TRBV6-5 and TRBJ2-7; no definite D call. The CDR3 extends over 13 amino acids. The germline gives CDR1 MNHEY, CDR2 SVGAGI. With 6 bases removed from V and 0 bases from J, the gap between germline ends came to 9 bases. The CDR3 region is CASSRTGSYEQYF. DNA of the CDR3: TGTGCCAGCAGCCGTACGGGCTCCTACGAGCAGTACTTC.

CDR3 sequence reads: CASSAYTGLGEKLFF. The CDR3 nucleotides read TGCGCCAGCAGCGCATATACAGGGTTAGGCGAAAAACTGTTTTTT. J is TRBJ1-4 and V is TRBV5-1, with D possibly TRBD1 on 6 matching bases. The CDR3 is 15 amino acids. Germline V lookup: CDR1 SGHRS, CDR2 YFSETQ. The ends were cut back, 4 bases at V and 8 bases at J, with 18 bases in the middle.

V usage is TRBV6-5 and J usage is TRBJ1-5, with D hard to call. Trimming left V 0 bases short and J 7 bases short, with 7 bases between. Germline CDR1 MNHEY, CDR2 SVGAGI. The CDR3 spans 13 residues. CDR3 sequence reads: CASSYSIMQPQHF. The CDR3 DNA reads TGTGCCAGCAGTTACTCGATCATGCAGCCCCAGCATTTT.

The chain uses TRBV6-5 and TRBJ1-1; unclear D gene. Germline V CDR1 and CDR2: MNHEY, SVGAGI. V was cut by 7 bases and J by 4 bases, with 16 bases left in between. This CDR3 comprises 14 residues. In nucleotides, the CDR3 is TGTGCCAGCACTGCAGACGGGAGCAGCACTGAAGCTTTCTTT. Amino acid sequence: CASTADGSSTEAFF.

The chain links TRBV6-6 to TRBJ1-2; TRBD1 agrees at 11 bases. Trimming cost V 7 bases and J 5 bases; bases outside gene matches: 9. This CDR3 is built from 15 residues. Germline V CDR1 and CDR2: MNHNY, SVGAGI (reference sequence). The CDR3 DNA reads TGTGCCAGCACTCTGGACAGGGGGCGTTATTATGGCTACACCTTC. Protein: CASTLDRGRYYGYTF.

The rearrangement joins TRBV27 to TRBJ1-2, with a possible D match to TRBD1 (5 bases). The CDR3 contains 16 residues. V was pared by 6 bases and J by 4 bases, with 21 bases between. Germline V gene data show CDR1 as MNHEY and CDR2 as SMNVEV (reference sequence). The CDR3 nucleotides are TGTGCCAGCAGACTGATGGGCCCGGAGGGGAGCTATGGCTACACCTTC. This encodes CASRLMGPEGSYGYTF.

V gene TRBV23-1 combines with J gene TRBJ1-4; no definite D call. TRBV23-1 is sorted into the ORF group, with uncertain function. V lost 0 bases to trimming and J lost 3 bases, with 14 bases between them. The CDR3 covers 17 residues. This chain's CDR3 is CASSQSMAEKPNEKLFF. The CDR3 DNA follows: TGCGCCAGCAGTCAATCGATGGCAGAGAAACCTAATGAAAAACTGTTTTTT.

This chain connects TRBV7-9 to TRBJ1-2, with D perhaps TRBD1 (6 bases). Trimming took off 6 bases at V and 1 base at J, with 12 bases between the two ends. The CDR3 consists of 14 residues. The V gene's germline CDR1 is SEHNR and CDR2 FQNEAQ (reference sequence). The CDR3 DNA is TGTGCCAGCAGTCACGGACAGCGTAACTATGGCTACACCTTC. Amino acid sequence: CASSHGQRNYGYTF.

The CDR3 spells CASSQLLGGGPDEQYF. The CDR3 region has the DNA TGTGCCAGCTCGCAACTTCTCGGCGGGGGGCCGGACGAGCAGTACTTC. The chain couples TRBV18 to TRBJ2-7; TRBD2 agrees at 8 bases. The ends lost 6 bases at V and 5 bases at J; junction bases unmatched: 15. Germline CDR1 KGHSH, CDR2 LQKENI. This CDR3 has 16 amino acids.

The rearrangement uses TRBV4-1 and TRBJ1-5; D unresolved. V shed 1 base and J shed 1 base, with 17 bases lying between them. This CDR3 region has 18 residues. CDR1 is MGHRA and CDR2 is YSYEKL in the germline V gene. The CDR3 loop is CASSQAGILMGSNQPQHF. CDR3 DNA sequence: TGCGCCAGCAGCCAAGCCGGGATCCTGATGGGGAGCAATCAGCCCCAGCATTTT.

J is TRBJ1-5 and V is TRBV18, with TRBD1 matching over 7 bases. This CDR3 region has 15 residues. V shed 3 bases and J 3 bases; nucleotides not matched to a gene: 5. Per the germline V gene, CDR1 is KGHSH and CDR2 is LQKENI. The DNA for the CDR3 is TGTGCCAGCTCACCCCAGACAGGGTCCAATCAGCCCCAGCATTTT. This codes for CASSPQTGSNQPQHF.